Listed here are 14 T cell receptor beta chains from one sample, sequenced in a study of blood T cells in healthy people across ages. PCR was performed a second time for roughly 7 to 11 cycles using a sample-barcoded 5' primer and a J-beta primer mix. TCRdb recomputed calls from the 5' RACE reads with MiXCR, one row per CDR3 protein. In the table there are around 870,000 distinct CDR3 sequences, around 28% of which are singletons. The sequencing sample was made of blood. These receptor sequences come from an elderly woman in good health.

A note on this clonotype: This could be a read error, since a much larger clone is one nucleotide away. As DNA, the CDR3 is TGCGCCAGCCGGGACGAATCCTACAATGAGCAGTTCTTC. Translated, it gives CASRDESYNEQFF. The V call is TRBV5-1, the J call TRBJ2-1; D tentatively fits TRBD1 or TRBD2 (5 bases each). Per the germline V gene, CDR1 is SGHRS and CDR2 is YFSETQ. This CDR3 comprises 13 residues. With 7 bases removed from V and 1 base from J, the gap between germline ends came to 9 bases.

For this clonotype: With a much larger clone just one base away, this may be a read error. The chain uses TRBV12-3 or TRBV12-4 and TRBJ2-1, with TRBD2 identical over 8 bases. The J call may be incorrect, as the DNA end agrees better with TRBJ2-7. This CDR3 contains 15 residues. Here the CDR3 reads CASSRAGAPYNEQYF. DNA for the CDR3: TGTGCCAGCAGCAGAGCGGGGGCCCCCTACAATGAGCAGTACTTC.

At least ten counts were recorded for this clonotype. This chain connects TRBV6-4 to TRBJ2-5, with 14 bases identical to TRBD2. The end of the DNA fits TRBJ2-7 better, so the J call may be wrong. There are 14 residues in the CDR3. Germline CDR1 and CDR2: MRHNA and SNTAGT. CDR3 protein: CASSETSGGAEQYF. CDR3 nucleotide sequence: TGTGCCAGCAGTGAGACTAGCGGGGGGGCCGAGCAGTACTTC.

This clonotype was observed at least ten times. V and J are TRBV11-2 and TRBJ1-4; 9 positions match TRBD1. V trimming: 6 bases; J trimming: 4 bases; junction bases outside the gene matches: 6. This CDR3 has 15 residues. CDR1 and CDR2 (germline): SGHAT, FQNNGV. As DNA, the CDR3 is TGTGCCAGCAGGCGGACAGGGGCCCTTAATGAAAAACTGTTTTTT. Its translation: CASRRTGALNEKLFF. Full variable domain (missing parts from reference TRBV11-2 and TRBJ1-4): EAGVAQSPRYKIIEKRQSVAFWCNPISGHATLYWYQQILGQGPKLLIQFQNNGVVDDSQLPKDRFSAERLKGVDSTLKIQPAKLEDSAVYLCASRRTGALNEKLFFGSGTQLSVL.

This clonotype was counted only a few times. One end of the junction varies from germline; a read error may be responsible. This rearrangement joins TRBV15 to TRBJ1-5; D gene ambiguous. This CDR3 is 14 amino acids long. Germline V CDR1 and CDR2: LNHNV, YYDKDF (reference sequence). The DNA for the CDR3 is TGTGCCACCAACAGAGATCGGGAAAATCAGCCCCAGCATTTT. Protein: CATNRDRENQPQHF.

This clonotype showed up many times. The chain recombines TRBV6-5 with TRBJ2-5; maybe TRBD1 (5 bases). V was cut by 6 bases and J by 5 bases, with 22 bases left in between. From germline, CDR1 is MNHEY and CDR2 SVGAGI. This CDR3 comprises 16 residues. CDR3 bases: TGTGCCAGCAGCACTACCGGACATCTGACCTGGGAGACCCAGTACTTC. This codes for CASSTTGHLTWETQYF.

The J gene is TRBJ2-5, the V gene TRBV12-3 or TRBV12-4; the D gene is possibly TRBD2 (5 bases). V was clipped by 3 bases and J by 1 base, with 6 bases between them. The CDR3 totals 13 residues. The CDR3 DNA sequence: TGTGCCAGCAGTTTCCTAGCCCAAGAGACCCAGTACTTC. Protein: CASSFLAQETQYF.

The CDR3 DNA reads TGTGCCAGCAGCTTCGAGGGCCGCAATGAGCAGTTCTTC. Its translation is CASSFEGRNEQFF. This chain connects TRBV11-3 to TRBJ2-1; D might be TRBD2 (5 bases). The V end lost 3 bases, the J end lost 6 bases, and 9 bases lay between the germline ends. Germline V gene lookup returns CDR1 SGHNT and CDR2 YENEEA. CDR3 length: 13 amino acids.

The chain recombines TRBV29-1 with TRBJ2-3; D ambiguous. The CDR3 runs to 10 residues. Per the germline V gene, CDR1 is SQVTM and CDR2 is ANQGSEA. Trimming took off 7 bases at V and 4 bases at J, with 6 bases between the two ends. CDR3 loop: CSAGSDTQYF. CDR3 in DNA: TGCAGCGCCGGGTCAGATACGCAGTATTTT.

The V call is TRBV7-2, the J call TRBJ2-3; D is tentatively TRBD1 or TRBD2 (6 bases each). The V end lost 2 bases, the J end lost 7 bases, and 10 bases lay between the germline ends. Germline values: CDR1 SGHTA, CDR2 FQGNSA. CDR3 length: 13 residues. Written as DNA, the CDR3 is TGTGCCAGCAGCTTACGGGGGCTAAATACGCAGTATTTT. This sequence encodes CASSLRGLNTQYF. Drawing the rest from reference TRBV7-2 and TRBJ2-3, the complete variable domain is GAGVSQSPSNKVTEKGKDVELRCDPISGHTALYWYRQSLGQGLEFLIYFQGNSAPDKSGLPSDRFSAERTGGSVSTLTIQRTQQEDSAVYLCASSLRGLNTQYFGPGTRLTVL.

The rearrangement uses TRBV20-1 and TRBJ1-1; perhaps TRBD1 as D (5 bases). There are 12 residues in the CDR3. Germline V lookup: CDR1 DFQATT, CDR2 SNEGSKA (reference sequence). CDR3 residues: CRRGRGNTEAFF. CDR3 DNA sequence: TGCAGGCGGGGGAGGGGAAACACTGAAGCTTTCTTT.

This clonotype has only a few counts. The J gene is TRBJ2-7, the V gene TRBV11-2; D is unresolved. Between the trimmed V and J ends, which lost 3 bases and 3 bases, there was a span of 9 bases. CDR3 size: 13 residues. Germline loops: CDR1 SGHAT, CDR2 FQNNGV. CDR3 coding DNA: TGTGCCAGCAGCTTTTATGGGTTCTACGAGCAGTACTTC. Its protein product is CASSFYGFYEQYF.

The genes are TRBV7-2 and TRBJ1-5, with 8 positions matching TRBD1. CDR3 length equals 18 residues. Germline lookup yields CDR1 SGHTA and CDR2 FQGNSA. J gave up 4 bases and V 4 bases, and 15 bases lay outside the gene matches. The CDR3 DNA is TGTGCCAGCAGCTCCTTATTCAGCCAGGGGGCGATAAATCAGCCCCAGCATTTT. Residues: CASSSLFSQGAINQPQHF. The full variable domain, completed using reference TRBV7-2 and TRBJ1-5, is GAGVSQSPSNKVTEKGKDVELRCDPISGHTALYWYRQSLGQGLEFLIYFQGNSAPDKSGLPSDRFSAERTGGSVSTLTIQRTQQEDSAVYLCASSSLFSQGAINQPQHFGDGTRLSIL.

This clonotype appeared many times. The chain joins TRBV12-3 or TRBV12-4 to TRBJ2-3; D is unresolved. Trimming stripped 2 bases from V and 3 bases from J, with 12 bases between. This CDR3 has 15 residues. The DNA of the CDR3 is TGTGCCAGCAGTTTACTCAGCGAGAGAACAGATACGCAGTATTTT. This gives the protein CASSLLSERTDTQYF.